Below, 23 T cell receptor beta chains from the same sample are listed, as sequenced in a study of control samples from healthy donors and cancer patients. Clones were sequenced by immunoSEQ multiplex PCR, and TCRdb holds only the in-frame ones, with some missing. Among around 70,000 clones, around 87% were seen once, and the ten largest hold around 2%. The sample was PBMCs. These receptor sequences come from a woman in her forties or fifties with head and neck cancer.

V gene TRBV11-3 combines with J gene TRBJ1-6, with D hard to call. This CDR3 has 13 residues. Germline V gene lookup returns CDR1 SGHNT and CDR2 YENEEA. Trimming took 1 base from V and 7 from J, leaving 5 bases between them. The CDR3 protein is CASSLGGNSPLHF. The CDR3 DNA sequence: TGTGCCAGCAGCTTAGGAGGAAATTCACCCCTCCACTTT. Variable domain in full (rest from reference TRBV11-3 and TRBJ1-6): EAGVVQSPRYKIIEKKQPVAFWCNPISGHNTLYWYLQNLGQGPELLIRYENEEAVDDSQLPKDRFSAERLKGVDSTLKIQPAELGDSAVYLCASSLGGNSPLHFGNGTRLTVT.

The chain links TRBV20-1 to TRBJ1-1; D gene ambiguous. V was pared by 6 bases and J by 2 bases, with 10 bases between. The CDR3 length is 12 residues. CDR1 is DFQATT, CDR2 SNEGSKA, per germline (reference sequence). The CDR3 region has the DNA TGCAGTGCGAGTCAAAGAAACACTGAAGCTTTCTTT. This gives the protein CSASQRNTEAFF.

The chain employs TRBV6-5 and TRBJ2-7; a possible D gene is TRBD2 (5 bases). In germline, CDR1 is MNHEY, CDR2 SVGAGI. V lost 5 bases, J lost 4 bases, and 9 bases lay in between. This CDR3 contains 12 residues. For the CDR3, the DNA is TGTGCCAGCAGTCGGACTGCATACGAGCAGTACTTC. It is translated as CASSRTAYEQYF.

This sequence joins TRBV19 and TRBJ1-1, with D tentatively TRBD1 (6 bases). This CDR3 has 15 amino acids. Germline lookup yields CDR1 LNHDA and CDR2 SQIVND (reference sequence). Trimming removed 8 bases at V and 0 bases at J, with 16 bases between. As DNA, the CDR3 is TGTGCCAGTCAAGTAGGGGGTGGGATGAACACTGAAGCTTTCTTT. Amino acid sequence: CASQVGGGMNTEAFF.

This chain joins TRBV19 and TRBJ1-1; no reliable D call. Germline V gene data show CDR1 as LNHDA and CDR2 as SQIVND (reference sequence). There are 13 residues in the CDR3. V was trimmed by 5 bases and J by 6 bases, leaving 13 bases between them. CDR3 residues: CASSSTRPAEAFF. The CDR3 nucleotides read TGTGCCAGTAGTTCCACTCGTCCGGCTGAAGCTTTCTTT.

The J gene is TRBJ1-1, the V gene TRBV28; 7 bases are a match to TRBD1. The CDR3 spans 14 residues. CDR1 and CDR2 from the germline V gene are MDHEN and SYDVKM. Unmatched junction bases numbered 10, after V lost 2 bases and J lost 10 bases. This CDR3 reads CASSLDGTAASAFF. As DNA, the CDR3 is TGTGCCAGCAGTTTAGACGGGACAGCGGCCTCAGCTTTCTTT.

This sequence joins TRBV5-1 and TRBJ1-6; 7 nucleotides match TRBD1. The CDR3 consists of 17 residues. Trimming at V came to 0 bases and at J to 6 bases, leaving 9 bases not matched to a gene. Germline CDR1 and CDR2: SGHRS and YFSETQ. CDR3 in amino acids: CASSLAQGDSFNSPLHF. The CDR3 DNA reads TGCGCCAGCAGCTTGGCCCAGGGGGACTCATTTAATTCACCCCTCCACTTT.

This chain links TRBV6-6 with TRBJ2-1, with 7 bases that match TRBD2. Germline V gives CDR1 MNHNY, CDR2 SVGAGI (reference sequence). This CDR3 spans 16 amino acids. The J segment lost 9 bases and the V segment lost 5 bases, leaving 16 bases of the junction unmatched. The CDR3 sequence is CASSRNLAGGGGEQFF. In DNA form, the CDR3 reads TGTGCCAGCAGTCGAAACTTAGCGGGCGGCGGGGGTGAGCAGTTCTTC.

The CDR3 region is CASSIGGYYEQYF. In DNA form, the CDR3 reads TGTGCCAGTAGTATAGGGGGATACTACGAGCAGTACTTC. The chain recombines TRBV19 with TRBJ2-7; no clear D gene. This CDR3 has 13 amino acids. Per the germline V gene, CDR1 is LNHDA and CDR2 is SQIVND (reference sequence). V lost 1 base and J 3 bases, leaving 7 bases between the germline ends.

This clone was observed a single time. The chain combines TRBV15 with TRBJ2-5; D is perhaps TRBD2 (5 bases). The germline V gene has CDR1 LNHNV and CDR2 YYDKDF (reference sequence). V was trimmed by 10 bases and J by 4 bases, leaving 22 bases between them. This CDR3 spans 15 amino acids. Here the CDR3 reads CASKPGYSPTETQYF. The CDR3 nucleotides are TGTGCCAGCAAGCCGGGGTATTCCCCTACAGAGACCCAGTACTTC.

The chain carries TRBV5-1 and TRBJ1-3; D gene ambiguous. Deletions cut 0 bases from V and 0 bases from J, with 10 bases between. The CDR3 consists of 16 residues. Germline V lookup: CDR1 SGHRS, CDR2 YFSETQ. The CDR3 reads CASSLEVGGSGNTIYF. CDR3 sequence (DNA): TGCGCCAGCAGCTTGGAGGTGGGCGGCTCTGGAAACACCATATATTTT.

V usage is TRBV28 and J usage is TRBJ1-6; D might be TRBD1 (5 bases). Germline V gene sequence: CDR1 MDHEN, CDR2 SYDVKM. Trimming cost V 7 bases and J 7 bases, with 14 bases left between them. The CDR3 sequence is 14 residues long. CDR3 in amino acids: CASNDRFLNSPLHF. CDR3 in DNA: TGTGCCAGCAATGACAGATTCTTGAATTCACCCCTCCACTTT.

This rearrangement joins TRBV7-2 to TRBJ2-5; 8 bases line up with TRBD2. Germline V gene sequence: CDR1 SGHTA, CDR2 FQGNSA. The ends lost 5 bases at V and 7 bases at J; junction bases unmatched: 12. This CDR3 comprises 15 residues. In DNA, the CDR3 is TGTGCCAGCAGCAAGAATAGCGGGGCGATTGGGACCCAGTACTTC. This encodes CASSKNSGAIGTQYF.

This clone was detected once. The gene calls are TRBV2 and TRBJ1-6; D might be TRBD1 (6 bases). Germline loops: CDR1 SNHLY, CDR2 FYNNEI. This CDR3 contains 13 residues. Trimming pared 7 bases from V and 4 bases from J, leaving 8 bases between. CDR3 DNA: TGTGCCAGCACTAGGGGGTATAATTCACCCCTCCACTTT. This sequence encodes CASTRGYNSPLHF.

This clone was seen only a few times. The genes are TRBV6-5 and TRBJ1-4; possible D gene TRBD1, 6 bases. The CDR3 is made up of 15 amino acids. Trimming cost V 8 bases and J 3 bases, with 16 bases left between them. The germline CDR1 and CDR2 sequences are MNHEY and SVGAGI. The CDR3 loop is CASGRGGSANEKLFF. CDR3 bases: TGTGCCAGCGGGAGGGGGGGATCGGCTAATGAAAAACTGTTTTTT.

The DNA of the CDR3 is TGTGCCAGCAGCTCTGTAAACCCGGGCAGCCGGCGGGGCTACACCTTC. The encoded protein is CASSSVNPGSRRGYTF. This chain links TRBV7-9 with TRBJ1-2; D not certain. Between the trimmed V and J ends, which lost 4 bases and 8 bases, there was a span of 23 bases. CDR3 length: 16 amino acids. Germline CDR1 reads SEHNR; CDR2 reads FQNEAQ (reference sequence).

The chain couples TRBV27 to TRBJ2-2; 7 nucleotides line up with TRBD2. The CDR3 runs to 15 residues. In germline, CDR1 is MNHEY, CDR2 SMNVEV (reference sequence). Germline trimming cut 3 bases from V and 6 bases from J; bases unmatched to any gene: 7. The CDR3 loop is CASSLLAGVPGELFF. As DNA, the CDR3 is TGTGCCAGCAGTTTGCTGGCGGGGGTCCCCGGGGAGCTGTTTTTT.

The chain joins TRBV2 to TRBJ2-4; TRBD2 matches 7 bases. V lost 3 bases to trimming and J lost 9 bases; unmatched junction nucleotides: 8. The CDR3 runs 14 residues. The germline V gene has CDR1 SNHLY and CDR2 FYNNEI. The CDR3 here is CASSDRRSGGIQYF. The CDR3, as DNA: TGTGCCAGCAGTGACCGCCGGTCGGGGGGCATTCAGTACTTC.

The rearrangement uses TRBV2 and TRBJ2-1; 8 nucleotides line up with TRBD2. Germline-derived CDR1 and CDR2 are SNHLY and FYNNEI. J lost 5 bases, V lost 5 bases, and 5 bases had no gene match. The CDR3 totals 14 residues. The CDR3 DNA reads as TGTGCCAGCAGTACCAGCGGGGGTGACAATGAGCAGTTCTTC. Residues: CASSTSGGDNEQFF.

The chain is built from TRBV2 and TRBJ2-2; 7 nucleotides align to TRBD1. The CDR3 spans 15 residues. J lost 4 bases, V lost 6 bases, and 8 bases had no gene match. CDR1 and CDR2 (germline): SNHLY, FYNNEI. CDR3 bases: TGTGCCAGCAGAGATGGTGGACAGGCCACCGGGGAGCTGTTTTTT. This codes for CASRDGGQATGELFF.

The chain uses TRBV28 and TRBJ2-7; no definite D call. The CDR3 runs 13 residues. Germline V lookup: CDR1 MDHEN, CDR2 SYDVKM. Deletions cut 7 bases from V and 6 bases from J, with 16 bases between. CDR3 sequence reads: CASTAPLLGEQYF. CDR3 bases: TGTGCCAGCACTGCCCCCCTTCTGGGCGAGCAGTACTTC.

The V call is TRBV3-1 (or the pseudogene TRBV3-2), the J call TRBJ2-7; D perhaps matches TRBD2 (6 bases). The germline V gene encodes CDR1 LGHDT and CDR2 YNNKEL (reference sequence). This CDR3 region has 15 residues. Between the trimmed V and J ends, which lost 4 bases and 3 bases, there was a span of 16 bases. CDR3 nucleotides: TGTGCCAGCAGCCCCCTGGGCGGGGCGATCTACGAGCAGTACTTC. Amino acids: CASSPLGGAIYEQYF.

This clone was detected once. The V call is TRBV6-2 or TRBV6-3, the J call TRBJ2-3; 8 nucleotides line up with TRBD1. Germline V CDR1 and CDR2: MNHEY, SVGEGT. The CDR3 length is 15 residues. V lost 2 bases, J lost 2 bases, and 3 bases stayed unmatched. The CDR3 nucleotides read TGTGCCAGCAGTTACAGGGACAGGACCACAGATACGCAGTATTTT. This sequence encodes CASSYRDRTTDTQYF.